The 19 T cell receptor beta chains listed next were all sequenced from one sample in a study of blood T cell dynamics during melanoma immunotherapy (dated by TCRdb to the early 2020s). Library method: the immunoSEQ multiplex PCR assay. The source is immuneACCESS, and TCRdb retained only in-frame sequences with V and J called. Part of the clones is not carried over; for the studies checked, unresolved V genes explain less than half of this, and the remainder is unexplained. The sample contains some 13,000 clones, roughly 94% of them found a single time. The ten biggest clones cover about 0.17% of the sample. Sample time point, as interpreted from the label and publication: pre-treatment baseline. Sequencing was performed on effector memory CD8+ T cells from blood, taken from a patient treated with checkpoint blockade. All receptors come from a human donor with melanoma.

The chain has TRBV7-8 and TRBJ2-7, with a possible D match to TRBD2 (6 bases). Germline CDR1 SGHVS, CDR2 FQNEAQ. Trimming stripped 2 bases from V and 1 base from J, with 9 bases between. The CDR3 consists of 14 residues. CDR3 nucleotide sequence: TGTGCCAGCAGCTTATGGAGCGGGTCCTACGAGCAGTACTTC. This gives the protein CASSLWSGSYEQYF.

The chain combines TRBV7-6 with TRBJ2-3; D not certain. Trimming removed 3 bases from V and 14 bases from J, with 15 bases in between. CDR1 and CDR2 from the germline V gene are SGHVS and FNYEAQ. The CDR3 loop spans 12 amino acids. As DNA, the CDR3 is TGTGCCAGCAGCTTCCGGGCCCCAACTCTGTATTTT. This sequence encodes CASSFRAPTLYF. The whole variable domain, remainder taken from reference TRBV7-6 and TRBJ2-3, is GAGVSQSPRYKVTKRGQDVALRCDPISGHVSLYWYRQALGQGPEFLTYFNYEAQQDKSGLPNDRFSAERPEGSISTLTIQRTEQRDSAMYRCASSFRAPTLYFGPGTRLTVL.

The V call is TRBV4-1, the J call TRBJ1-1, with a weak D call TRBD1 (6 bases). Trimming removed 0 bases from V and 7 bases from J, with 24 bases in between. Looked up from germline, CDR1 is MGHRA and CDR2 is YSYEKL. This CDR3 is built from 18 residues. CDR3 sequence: CASSQDAGTQGLSYEAFF. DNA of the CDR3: TGCGCCAGCAGCCAAGATGCGGGTACACAGGGCCTGTCTTATGAAGCTTTCTTT.

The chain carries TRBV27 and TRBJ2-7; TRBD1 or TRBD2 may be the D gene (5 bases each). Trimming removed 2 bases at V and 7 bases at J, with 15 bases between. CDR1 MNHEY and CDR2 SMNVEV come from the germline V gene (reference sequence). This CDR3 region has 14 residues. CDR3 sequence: CASSLRGTGGEQYF. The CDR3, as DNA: TGTGCCAGCAGTTTAAGGGGTACGGGCGGGGAGCAGTACTTC.

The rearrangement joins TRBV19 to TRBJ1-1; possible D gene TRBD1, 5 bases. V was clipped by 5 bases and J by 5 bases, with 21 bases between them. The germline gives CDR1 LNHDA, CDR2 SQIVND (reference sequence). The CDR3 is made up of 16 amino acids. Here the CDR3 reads CASSPPPDSPGTEAFF. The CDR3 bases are TGTGCCAGTAGTCCACCTCCCGACAGTCCGGGTACTGAAGCTTTCTTT.

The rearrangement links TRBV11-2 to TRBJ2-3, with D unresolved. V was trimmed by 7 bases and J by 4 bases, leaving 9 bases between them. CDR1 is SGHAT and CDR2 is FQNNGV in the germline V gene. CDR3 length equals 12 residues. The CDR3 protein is CASTPQADTQYF. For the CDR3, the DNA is TGTGCCAGCACCCCGCAGGCAGATACGCAGTATTTT.

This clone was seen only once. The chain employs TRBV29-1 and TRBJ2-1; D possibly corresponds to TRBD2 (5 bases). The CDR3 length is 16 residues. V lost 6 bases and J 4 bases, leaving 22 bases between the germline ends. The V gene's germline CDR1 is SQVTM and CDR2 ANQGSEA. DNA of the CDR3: TGCAGCGTAGAGGGCAATTTCAAGTCAGCTTACAATGAGCAGTTCTTC. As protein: CSVEGNFKSAYNEQFF.

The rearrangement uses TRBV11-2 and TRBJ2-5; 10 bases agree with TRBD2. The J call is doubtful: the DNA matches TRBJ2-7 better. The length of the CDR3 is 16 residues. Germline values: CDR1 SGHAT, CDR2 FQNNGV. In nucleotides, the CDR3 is TGTGCCAGCAGCGGGCGGACTAGCGGAAGCTCCTACGAGCAGTACTTC. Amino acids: CASSGRTSGSSYEQYF.

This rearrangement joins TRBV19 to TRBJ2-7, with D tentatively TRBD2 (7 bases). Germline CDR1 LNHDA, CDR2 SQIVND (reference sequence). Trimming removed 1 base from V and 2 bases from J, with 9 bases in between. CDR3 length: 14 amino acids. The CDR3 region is CASSIAGGPYEQYF. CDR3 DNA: TGTGCCAGTAGTATAGCGGGGGGCCCCTACGAGCAGTACTTC.

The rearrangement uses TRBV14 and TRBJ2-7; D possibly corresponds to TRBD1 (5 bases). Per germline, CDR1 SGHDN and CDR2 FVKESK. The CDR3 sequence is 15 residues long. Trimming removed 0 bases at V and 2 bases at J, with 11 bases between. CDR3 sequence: CASSQEGQGTYEQYF. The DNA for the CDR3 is TGTGCCAGCAGCCAAGAAGGGCAGGGTACCTACGAGCAGTACTTC.

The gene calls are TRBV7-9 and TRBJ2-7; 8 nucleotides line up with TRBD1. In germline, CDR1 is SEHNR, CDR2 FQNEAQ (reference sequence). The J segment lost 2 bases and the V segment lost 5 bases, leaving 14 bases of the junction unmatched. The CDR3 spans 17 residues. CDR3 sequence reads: CASSPSTGDKRAYEQYF. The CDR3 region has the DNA TGTGCCAGCAGCCCCTCGACAGGGGATAAGAGGGCCTACGAGCAGTACTTC.

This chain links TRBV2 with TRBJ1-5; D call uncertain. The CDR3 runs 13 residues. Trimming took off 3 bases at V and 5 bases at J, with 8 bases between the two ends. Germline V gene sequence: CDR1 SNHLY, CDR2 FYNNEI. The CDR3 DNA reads TGTGCCAGCAGTGATGTAGGACATCAGCCCCAGCATTTT. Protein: CASSDVGHQPQHF.

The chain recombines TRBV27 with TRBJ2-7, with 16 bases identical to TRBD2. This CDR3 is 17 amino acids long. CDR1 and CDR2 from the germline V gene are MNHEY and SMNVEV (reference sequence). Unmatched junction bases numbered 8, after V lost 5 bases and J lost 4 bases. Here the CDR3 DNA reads TGTGCCAGCAGTCTCGCGGGACTAGCGGGAGGGTTGTACGAGCAGTACTTC. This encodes CASSLAGLAGGLYEQYF.

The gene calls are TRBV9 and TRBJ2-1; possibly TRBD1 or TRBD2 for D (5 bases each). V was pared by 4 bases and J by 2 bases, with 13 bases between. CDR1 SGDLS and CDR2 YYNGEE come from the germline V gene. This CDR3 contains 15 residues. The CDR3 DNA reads TGTGCCAGCAGCACTCGTGGGGGTCCCTACAATGAGCAGTTCTTC. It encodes CASSTRGGPYNEQFF.

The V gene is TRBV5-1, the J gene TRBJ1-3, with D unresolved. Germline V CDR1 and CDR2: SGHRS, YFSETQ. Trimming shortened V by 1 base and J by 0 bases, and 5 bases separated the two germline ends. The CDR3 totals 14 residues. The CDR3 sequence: CASSLTDSGNTIYF. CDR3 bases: TGCGCCAGCAGCTTGACAGACTCTGGAAACACCATATATTTT.

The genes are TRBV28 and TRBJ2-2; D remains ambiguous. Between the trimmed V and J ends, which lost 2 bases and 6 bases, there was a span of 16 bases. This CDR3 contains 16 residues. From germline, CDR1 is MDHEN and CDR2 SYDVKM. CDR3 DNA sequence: TGTGCCAGCAGTTTACTGGTCACAGCGATATCCGGGGAGCTGTTTTTT. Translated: CASSLLVTAISGELFF.

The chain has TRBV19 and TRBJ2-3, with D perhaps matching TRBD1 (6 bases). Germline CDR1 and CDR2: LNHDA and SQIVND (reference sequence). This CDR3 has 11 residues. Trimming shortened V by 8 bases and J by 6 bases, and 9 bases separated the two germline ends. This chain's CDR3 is CASAQGDTQYF. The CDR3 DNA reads TGTGCCAGTGCCCAGGGGGATACGCAGTATTTT.

The CDR3 reads CASSLGYHNEQFF. Written as DNA, the CDR3 is TGTGCCAGCAGTTTGGGCTACCACAATGAGCAGTTCTTC. The chain couples TRBV27 to TRBJ2-1; D unresolved. From germline, CDR1 is MNHEY and CDR2 SMNVEV (reference sequence). This CDR3 has 13 residues. V lost 3 bases and J 5 bases, leaving 8 bases between the germline ends.

The CDR3 nucleotides are TGTGCCAGCAGCTGGACAGGTGAAAATGAGCAGTTCTTC. This translates into CASSWTGENEQFF. This chain links TRBV9 with TRBJ2-1; 7 bases fit TRBD1. Per germline, CDR1 SGDLS and CDR2 YYNGEE. Trimming removed 4 bases from V and 7 bases from J; junction bases left unmatched: 5. The CDR3 runs to 13 residues.